This TCR beta chain was profiled in a study of blood T cells in healthy people across ages. This CDR3 is 12 amino acids long. The germline V and J ends were trimmed by 0 bases and 7 bases, with 8 bases remaining between them. Per germline, CDR1 SGDLS and CDR2 YYNGEE. Aged roughly 6 to 100, donors were systemically healthy Caucasians from Russia. Each sample yielded at least 5.5 micrograms of PBMC total RNA. Findings and caveats of the study: Diversity of TCR beta per million T cells declined in a roughly linear way with age.

Sample-barcoded 5' priming and a J-beta primer mix drove a second PCR of roughly 7 to 11 cycles. Each CDR3 protein gets one entry after TCRdb re-called the 5' RACE reads with MiXCR. Of approximately 770,000 distinct CDR3 sequences in the sample, roughly 50% were seen once. Comments on this clonotype: Antigen: not known.

This chain links TRBV9 with TRBJ2-7; D gene uncertain. This clonotype was sampled from a man younger than 40 in good health. The sequenced material came from blood. The DNA for the CDR3 is TGTGCCAGCAGCGTAGCTAAGAATGAGCAGTACTTC. Translated: CASSVAKNEQYF. Full variable domain (outside the CDR3, taken from reference TRBV9 and TRBJ2-7): DSGVTQTPKHLITATGQRVTLRCSPRSGDLSVYWYQQSLDQGLQFLIQYYNGEERAKGNILERFSAQQFPDLHSELNLSSLELGDSALYFCASSVAKNEQYFGPGTRLTVT.